This T cell receptor (beta chain) appears in the sequencing data of a study of PD-1 blockade in classical Hodgkin lymphoma. Study findings and constraints: Diversity in CD4+ TCRs, unlike that measured in CD8+ TCRs, had risen significantly by C4D1. Whatever underlies the repertoire differences (possibly disease activity or prior therapy) remains undefined.

The time point was: cycle 4 day 1 (C4D1), after five to seven weeks of nivolumab. Each and every patient relapsed after autologous stem cell transplantation, and patients got differing brentuximab vedotin exposure. Only in-frame clones appear in the TCRdb table, and some are missing; sequencing was by immunoSEQ multiplex PCR. Of just under 65,000 clones in the sample, 91% were seen once. This clone came up a few times. No antigen is known for it. CDR3 length: 14 amino acids. The V and J ends lost 7 bases and 2 bases respectively, with 12 bases between them. CDR1 and CDR2 from the germline V gene are SGHDN and FVKESK.

The sample here was peripheral blood mononuclear cells (PBMCs), taken before the fourth cycle of nivolumab. The gene calls are TRBV14 and TRBJ2-1; perhaps TRBD1 as D (5 bases). The sequence was collected from a human donor with classical Hodgkin lymphoma. DNA for the CDR3: TGTGCCAGCAAGCAAAGGGGTCCCTACAATGAGCAGTTCTTC. Translating it yields CASKQRGPYNEQFF.